The TCR beta chain under discussion was sequenced for a study of post-analysis software for immune sequencing data. Across the study: Patients with relapsing-remitting, secondary progressive and progressive-relapsing multiple sclerosis courses were all represented. Findings of the study overall: Controls showed significantly higher normalized Chao1 diversity than did multiple sclerosis patients. Patients used five TRBV segments, including TRBV5-6, TRBV5-1 and TRBV20-1, more often than controls.

The authors incorporated unique molecular identifiers into the TCR beta cDNA libraries. MiXCR was run by TCRdb on the PCR reads, yielding one entry per CDR3 protein. The sample lists a few hundred thousand distinct CDR3 sequences; about a third were seen once. V was trimmed by 0 bases and J by 1 base, leaving 10 bases between them. Germline V CDR1 and CDR2: SGHRS, YFSETQ. CDR3 length equals 15 residues. This clonotype has just a few counts. The antigen remains undetermined. The receptor was isolated from a girl aged 2 to 17 with multiple sclerosis. Sequenced: blood. This chain connects TRBV5-1 to TRBJ1-1, with a possible D match to TRBD1 (5 bases). The CDR3 protein is CASSLAVRENTEAFF. CDR3 DNA sequence: TGCGCCAGCAGCTTGGCCGTCAGGGAGAACACTGAAGCTTTCTTT. The full variable domain, completed using reference TRBV5-1 and TRBJ1-1, is KAGVTQTPRYLIKTRGQQVTLSCSPISGHRSVSWYQQTPGQGLQFLFEYFSETQRNKGNFPGRFSGRQFSNSRSEMNVSTLELGDSALYLCASSLAVRENTEAFFGQGTRLTVV.